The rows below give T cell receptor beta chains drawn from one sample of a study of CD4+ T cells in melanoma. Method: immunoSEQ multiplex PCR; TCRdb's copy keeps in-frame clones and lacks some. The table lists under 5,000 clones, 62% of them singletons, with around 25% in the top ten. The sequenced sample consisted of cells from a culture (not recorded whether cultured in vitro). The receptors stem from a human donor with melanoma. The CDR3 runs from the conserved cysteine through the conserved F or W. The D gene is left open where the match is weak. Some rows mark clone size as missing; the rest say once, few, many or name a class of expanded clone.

CDR3: CASSSAGGLYEQYF; DNA: TGCGCCAGCAGCAGCGCCGGGGGGTTGTACGAGCAGTACTTC; D: TRBD2; V: TRBV5-1; size: NA; J: TRBJ2-7
CDR3: CASSEPRGSYEQYF; DNA: TGTGCCAGCAGTGAACCCAGGGGGTCCTACGAGCAGTACTTC; D: TRBD1; V: TRBV2; size: NA; J: TRBJ2-7
CDR3: CASSLEGLIGYTF; DNA: TGTGCCAGCAGCTTAGAAGGACTTATTGGCTACACCTTC; D: NA; V: TRBV11-2; size: NA; J: TRBJ1-2
CDR3: CASSYVQGGEREAFF; DNA: TGTGCCAGCAGTTACGTACAGGGGGGAGAGAGAGAAGCTTTCTTT; D: TRBD1; V: TRBV6-5; size: few; J: TRBJ1-1
CDR3: CASEKGHEQFF; DNA: TGTGCCAGCGAAAAGGGACATGAGCAGTTCTTC; D: NA; V: TRBV6-5; size: NA; J: TRBJ2-1
CDR3: CASSSGLTLGEQFF; DNA: TGTGCCAGCAGCTCCGGGCTCACCTTGGGTGAGCAGTTCTTC; D: NA; V: TRBV7-9; size: few; J: TRBJ2-1
CDR3: CASSDDRDEQYF; DNA: TGTGCCAGCAGCGACGACAGGGACGAGCAGTACTTC; D: TRBD1; V: TRBV9; size: once; J: TRBJ2-7
CDR3: CASISVPGQGPSIREKLFF; DNA: TGTGCCAGCATTTCGGTACCGGGACAGGGCCCCTCTATTCGTGAAAAACTGTTTTTT; D: NA; V: TRBV21-1; size: NA; J: TRBJ1-4
CDR3: CASSEEGWGLTEAFF; DNA: TGTGCCAGCAGTGAAGAAGGTTGGGGGTTGACTGAAGCTTTCTTT; D: NA; V: TRBV6-1; size: NA; J: TRBJ1-1
CDR3: CAISDMGDRITPSYEQYF; DNA: TGTGCCATCAGTGACATGGGGGACAGAATAACTCCCTCCTACGAGCAGTACTTC; D: TRBD1; V: TRBV10-3; size: NA; J: TRBJ2-7
CDR3: CASSLSPVSQPQHF; DNA: TGTGCCAGCAGTTTATCCCCCGTCAGTCAGCCCCAGCATTTT; D: NA; V: TRBV6-6; size: few; J: TRBJ1-5
CDR3: CASSTRLGTQETQYF; DNA: TGTGCCAGCAGCACCCGACTGGGAACACAAGAGACCCAGTACTTC; D: NA; V: TRBV13; size: medium-sized; J: TRBJ2-5
CDR3: CASSTGGREEKLFF; DNA: TGTGCCAGCAGTACGGGCGGGCGGGAAGAAAAACTGTTTTTT; D: NA; V: TRBV6-5; size: NA; J: TRBJ1-4
CDR3: CASKLAGAYNEQFF; DNA: TGTGCCAGCAAGCTAGCGGGGGCGTACAATGAGCAGTTCTTC; D: TRBD2; V: TRBV6-5; size: NA; J: TRBJ2-1
CDR3: CASSSSVRGSDEQYF; DNA: TGCGCCAGCAGCTCCTCCGTCAGGGGTAGCGACGAGCAGTACTTC; D: NA; V: TRBV5-1; size: NA; J: TRBJ2-7
CDR3: CASSVGGVAKNIQYF; DNA: TGTGCCAGCAGCGTAGGAGGGGTTGCCAAAAACATTCAGTACTTC; D: NA; V: TRBV9; size: NA; J: TRBJ2-4
CDR3: CASNTALNTGELFF; DNA: TGTGCCAGCAATACAGCGCTGAACACCGGGGAGCTGTTTTTT; D: NA; V: TRBV2; size: NA; J: TRBJ2-2
CDR3: CASSEETGYEQYF; DNA: TGTGCCAGCAGTGAAGAGACAGGCTACGAGCAGTACTTC; D: NA; V: TRBV6-1; size: NA; J: TRBJ2-7
CDR3: CASSGEYSPLHF; DNA: TGTGCCAGCAGCGGAGAGTATTCACCCCTCCACTTT; D: NA; V: TRBV13; size: NA; J: TRBJ1-6
CDR3: CASSLGGGATDTQYF; DNA: TGTGCCAGCAGTTTGGGAGGGGGAGCCACAGATACGCAGTATTTT; D: NA; V: TRBV27; size: NA; J: TRBJ2-3
CDR3: CASSIMGGKATEAFF; DNA: TGTGCCAGTAGTATTATGGGGGGGAAAGCCACTGAAGCTTTCTTT; D: NA; V: TRBV19; size: NA; J: TRBJ1-1
CDR3: CASSSQGVETQYF; DNA: TGTGCCAGCAGCTCCCAGGGGGTAGAGACCCAGTACTTC; D: TRBD1; V: TRBV5-4; size: NA; J: TRBJ2-5